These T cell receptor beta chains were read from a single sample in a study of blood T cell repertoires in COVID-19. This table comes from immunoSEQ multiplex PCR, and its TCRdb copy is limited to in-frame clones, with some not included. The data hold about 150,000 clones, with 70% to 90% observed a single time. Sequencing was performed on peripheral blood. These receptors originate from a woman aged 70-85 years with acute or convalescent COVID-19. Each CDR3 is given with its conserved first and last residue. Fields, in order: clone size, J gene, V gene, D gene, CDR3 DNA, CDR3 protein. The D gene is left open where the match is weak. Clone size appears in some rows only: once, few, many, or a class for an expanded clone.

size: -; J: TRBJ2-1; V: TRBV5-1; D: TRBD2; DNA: TGCGCCATTAGACTAGCGGATACCTACAATGAGCAGTTCTTC; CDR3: CAIRLADTYNEQFF
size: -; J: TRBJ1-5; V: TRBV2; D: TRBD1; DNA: TGTGCCAGCAGTGATAGACAGGGCACTATTCAGCCCCAGCATTTT; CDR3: CASSDRQGTIQPQHF
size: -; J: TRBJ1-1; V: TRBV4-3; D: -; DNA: TGCGCCAGCAGCCAAGAAAAGCGGGGTAACAGGGAAGCTTTCTTT; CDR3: CASSQEKRGNREAFF
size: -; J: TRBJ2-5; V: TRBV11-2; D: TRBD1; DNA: TGTGCCAGCAGCTTAGCCCTCCAGGGGGCGGGAGAGACCCAGTACTTC; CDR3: CASSLALQGAGETQYF
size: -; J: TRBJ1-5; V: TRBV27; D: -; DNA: TGTGCCAGCAGGTCAAATCGGCGACAGATCAATCAGCCCCAGCATTTT; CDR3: CASRSNRRQINQPQHF
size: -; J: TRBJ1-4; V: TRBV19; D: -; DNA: TGTGCCAGTAGTATCGCCCGTAACGCGGCTGAAAAACTGTTTTTT; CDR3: CASSIARNAAEKLFF
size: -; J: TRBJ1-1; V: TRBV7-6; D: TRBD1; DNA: TGTGCCAGCAGCCCGGACAGGGGAGTGAACACTGAAGCTTTCTTT; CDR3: CASSPDRGVNTEAFF
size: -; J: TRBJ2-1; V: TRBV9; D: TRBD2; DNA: TGTGCCAGCAGCGTAGCTACGGGGGGGTCCTACAATGAGCAGTTCTTC; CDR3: CASSVATGGSYNEQFF
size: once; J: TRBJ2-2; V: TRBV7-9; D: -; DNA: TGTGCCAGCAGCTACGTGAGACAGAGAAACACCGGGGAGCTGTTTTTT; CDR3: CASSYVRQRNTGELFF
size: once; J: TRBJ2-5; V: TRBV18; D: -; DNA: TGTGCCAGCTCCCCGACGAGGGGGGAGACCCAGTACTTC; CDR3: CASSPTRGETQYF
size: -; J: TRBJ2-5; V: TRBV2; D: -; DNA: TGTGCCAGCAATGGGCAGTCGAGAAGTAAAGAGACCCAGTACTTC; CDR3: CASNGQSRSKETQYF
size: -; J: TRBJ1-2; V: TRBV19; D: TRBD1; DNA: TGTGCCAGTAGTAGAAGACAGGGCTTAAACTATGGCTACACCTTC; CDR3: CASSRRQGLNYGYTF
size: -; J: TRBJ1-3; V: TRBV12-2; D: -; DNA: TGTGCAAGTCGCTTAAACGATCAAGGACTGCCGGGAAACACCATATATTTT; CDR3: CASRLNDQGLPGNTIYF
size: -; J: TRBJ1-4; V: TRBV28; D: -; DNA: TGTGCCAGCAAGGAGGGCTCAGCTAATGAAAAACTGTTTTTT; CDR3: CASKEGSANEKLFF
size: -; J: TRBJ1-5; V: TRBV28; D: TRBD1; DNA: TGTGCCAGCAGTGGGGACAGGAGCAATCAGCCCCAGCATTTT; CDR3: CASSGDRSNQPQHF
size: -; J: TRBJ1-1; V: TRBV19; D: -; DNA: TGTGCCAGTAGTACCTTGACAGGGAACACTGAAGCTTTCTTT; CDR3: CASSTLTGNTEAFF
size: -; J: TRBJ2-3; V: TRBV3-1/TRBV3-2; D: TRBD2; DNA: TGTGCCAGCAGCCAACGAGGCGGGGGGGGAGATACGCAGTATTTT; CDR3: CASSQRGGGGDTQYF
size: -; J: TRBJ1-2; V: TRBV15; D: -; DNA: TGTGCCACCAGCAGAGAGGGGGCAGCTTATGGCTACACCTTC; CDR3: CATSREGAAYGYTF
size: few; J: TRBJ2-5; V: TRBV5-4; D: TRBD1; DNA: TGTGCCAGCAGCTCCACCCGCGGGACAGGGGCAAAGACCCAGTACTTC; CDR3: CASSSTRGTGAKTQYF
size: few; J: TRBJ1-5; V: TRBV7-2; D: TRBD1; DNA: TGTGCCAGCAGCTTAGTACAGGGGGCAACTAGGAATCAGCCCCAGCATTTT; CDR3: CASSLVQGATRNQPQHF
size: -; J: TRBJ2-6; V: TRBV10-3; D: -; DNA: TGTGCCACTCGAAGCGACTCTGGGGCCAACGTCCTGACTTTC; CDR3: CATRSDSGANVLTF
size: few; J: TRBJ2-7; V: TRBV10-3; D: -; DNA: TGTGCCATCAGCCAAGATCGGAGCTACGAGCAGTACTTC; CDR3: CAISQDRSYEQYF
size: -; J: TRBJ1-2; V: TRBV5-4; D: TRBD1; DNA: TGTGCCAGCAGAACCGGGACAGGGGCTGGTTATGGCTACACCTTC; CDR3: CASRTGTGAGYGYTF
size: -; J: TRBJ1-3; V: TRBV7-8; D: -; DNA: TGTGCCAGCAGCCCCGGACAGCAGCTTGGAAACACCATATATTTT; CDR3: CASSPGQQLGNTIYF
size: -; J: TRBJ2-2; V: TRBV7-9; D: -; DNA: TGTGCCAGCAGCCGACTGAACACCGGGGAGCTGTTTTTT; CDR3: CASSRLNTGELFF
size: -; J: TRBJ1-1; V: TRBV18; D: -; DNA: TGTGCCAGCTCTTTGACAGGCGCCGGGCGTAACACTGAAGCTTTCTTT; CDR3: CASSLTGAGRNTEAFF
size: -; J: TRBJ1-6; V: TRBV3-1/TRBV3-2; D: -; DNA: TGTGCCAGCAGCCAATCCGGGGGGCCCCTGATTAGTTCACCCCTCCACTTT; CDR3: CASSQSGGPLISSPLHF
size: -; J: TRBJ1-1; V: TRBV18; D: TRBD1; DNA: TGTGCCAGCTCACCGGAAACAGGGGGCGCGAGGACTGAAGCTTTCTTT; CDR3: CASSPETGGARTEAFF
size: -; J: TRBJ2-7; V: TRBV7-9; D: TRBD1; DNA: TGTGCCAGCAGCGTCATACAGGGGCCCTCCTACGAGCAGTACTTC; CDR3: CASSVIQGPSYEQYF
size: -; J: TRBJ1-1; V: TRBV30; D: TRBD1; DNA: TGTGCCTGGACTCGGACAGGGGCCGTGAACACTGAAGCTTTCTTT; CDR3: CAWTRTGAVNTEAFF
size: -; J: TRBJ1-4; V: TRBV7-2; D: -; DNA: TGTGCCAGCCAAAACAGGGTTGGGGAAAAACTGTTTTTT; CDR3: CASQNRVGEKLFF
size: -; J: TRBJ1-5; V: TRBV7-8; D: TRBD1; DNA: TGTGCCAGCAGCTTAGGGACAGGGGGCAATCAGCCCCAGCATTTT; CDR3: CASSLGTGGNQPQHF
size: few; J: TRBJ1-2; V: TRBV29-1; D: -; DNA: TGCAGCGTTGAAGCTTCAGGGCCGGGTGTTGGCTACACCTTC; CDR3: CSVEASGPGVGYTF
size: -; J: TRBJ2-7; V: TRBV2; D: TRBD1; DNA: TGTGCCAGCAGTGAAGCGCGGTATTGGGACAGGGGGCGCGAGCAGTACTTC; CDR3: CASSEARYWDRGREQYF
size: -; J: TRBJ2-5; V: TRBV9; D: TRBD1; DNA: TGTGCCAGCAGCGTAGGGACAGGGAGTTTAACCCAGTACTTC; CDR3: CASSVGTGSLTQYF
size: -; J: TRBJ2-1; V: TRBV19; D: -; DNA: TGTGCCAGTAGTATAGCCAGGGGCAATGAGCAGTTCTTC; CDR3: CASSIARGNEQFF
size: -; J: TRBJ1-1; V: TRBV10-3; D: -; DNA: TGTGCCAGGCAGGCGTCCCTATCCACTGAAGCTTTCTTT; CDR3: CARQASLSTEAFF
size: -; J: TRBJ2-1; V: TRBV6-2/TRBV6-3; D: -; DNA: TGTGCCAGCAGCCCCACTAGCTACCGCTCCTACAATGAGCAGTTCTTC; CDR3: CASSPTSYRSYNEQFF
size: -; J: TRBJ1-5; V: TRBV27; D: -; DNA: TGTGCCAGCAGTCCCTACCCGGGGAGGGGCCTTGATAGCAATCAGCCCCAGCATTTT; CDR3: CASSPYPGRGLDSNQPQHF
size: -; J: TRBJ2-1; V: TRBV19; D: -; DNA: TGTGCCAGTAGTTTTCCCCCAGGGCGGTCGTCCTACAATGAGCAGTTCTTC; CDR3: CASSFPPGRSSYNEQFF
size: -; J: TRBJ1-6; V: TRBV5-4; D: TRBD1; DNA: TGTGCCAGCAGCTATAGGACAGGGGAGAGCTCACCCCTCCACTTT; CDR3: CASSYRTGESSPLHF
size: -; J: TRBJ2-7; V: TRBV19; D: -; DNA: TGTGCCAGTAGGCCGTGGACAGAAGCGTACGAGCAGTACTTC; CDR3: CASRPWTEAYEQYF
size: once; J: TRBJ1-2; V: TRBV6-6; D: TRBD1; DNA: TGTGCCAGCAATAAACAGGGGATGGATGGCTACACCTTC; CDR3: CASNKQGMDGYTF
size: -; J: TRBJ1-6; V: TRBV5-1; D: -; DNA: TGCGCCAGCAGCTTGGTCTGGACAGCGGATTCACCCCTCCACTTT; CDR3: CASSLVWTADSPLHF
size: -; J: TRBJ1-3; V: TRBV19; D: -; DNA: TGTGCCAGTGAGTCCCCGGGCTCTGGAAACACCATATATTTT; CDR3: CASESPGSGNTIYF
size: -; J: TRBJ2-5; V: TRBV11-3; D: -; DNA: TGTGCCAGCAGCGCGGGACGAGAGACCCAGTACTTC; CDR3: CASSAGRETQYF
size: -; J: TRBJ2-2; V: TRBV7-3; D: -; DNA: TGTGCCAGCAGGCGGGGTGACGCGAACACCGGGGAGCTGTTTTTT; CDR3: CASRRGDANTGELFF
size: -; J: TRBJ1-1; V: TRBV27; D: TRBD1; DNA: TGTGCCAGCAGGTTACAGGGGGGAGAAACTGAAGCTTTCTTT; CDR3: CASRLQGGETEAFF